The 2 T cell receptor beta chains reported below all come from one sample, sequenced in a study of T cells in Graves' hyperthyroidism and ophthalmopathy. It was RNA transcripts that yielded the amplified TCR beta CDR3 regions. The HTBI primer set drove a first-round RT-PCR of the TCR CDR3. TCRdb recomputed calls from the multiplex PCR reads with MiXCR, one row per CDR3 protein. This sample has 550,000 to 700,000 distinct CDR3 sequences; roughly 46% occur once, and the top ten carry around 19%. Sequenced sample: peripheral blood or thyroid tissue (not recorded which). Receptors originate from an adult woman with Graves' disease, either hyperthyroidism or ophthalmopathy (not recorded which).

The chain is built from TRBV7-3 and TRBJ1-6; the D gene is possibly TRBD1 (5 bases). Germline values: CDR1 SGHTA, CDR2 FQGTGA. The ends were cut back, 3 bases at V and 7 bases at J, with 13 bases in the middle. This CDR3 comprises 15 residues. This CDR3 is CASSFPPGDNSPLHF. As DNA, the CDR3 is TGTGCCAGCAGCTTCCCCCCCGGGGACAATTCACCCCTCCACTTT.

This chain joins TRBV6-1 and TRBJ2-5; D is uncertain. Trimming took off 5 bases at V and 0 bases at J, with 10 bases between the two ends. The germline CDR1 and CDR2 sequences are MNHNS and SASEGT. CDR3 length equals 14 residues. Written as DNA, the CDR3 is TGTGCCAGCAGTTACTCGGCGTACCAAGAGACCCAGTACTTC. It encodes CASSYSAYQETQYF.